The 10 T cell receptor beta chains given below trace back to one sample, sequenced in a study of T cell repertoires in cytomegalovirus infection. MiXCR, run by TCRdb on the reads, gives a single entry per CDR3 protein. The table records around 540,000 distinct CDR3 sequences, 30% to 40% of them present only once. Their antigen targets remain unknown. This specimen was cultured PBMCs, taken from culture after CMV antigen stimulation. These receptors were taken from a human donor in good health (CMV status not recorded). Some clones in this sample may be carry-over from other donors' samples.

The chain couples TRBV10-3 to TRBJ1-2, with 11 positions matching TRBD1. Germline loops: CDR1 ENHRY, CDR2 SYGVKD. The trim removed 4 bases at V and 6 bases at J, leaving 10 bases unmatched. This CDR3 is 16 amino acids long. The CDR3 DNA follows: TGTGCCATCAGTGCTTGGACAGGGGGCCCGGGGAATGGCTACACCTTC. The encoded protein is CAISAWTGGPGNGYTF.

In its sample, this clonotype was seen once. The chain couples TRBV4-1 to TRBJ2-1; possible D gene TRBD2, 6 bases. V lost 1 base and J lost 6, with 10 bases in between. Germline V gene sequence: CDR1 MGHRA, CDR2 YSYEKL. This CDR3 contains 14 residues. CDR3 sequence: CASSQAVTSNEQFF. Here the CDR3 DNA reads TGCGCCAGCAGCCAAGCGGTGACTAGCAATGAGCAGTTCTTC.

The chain couples TRBV12-3 or TRBV12-4 to TRBJ2-5, with D tentatively TRBD2 (5 bases). Trimming shortened V by 6 bases and J by 9 bases, and 14 bases separated the two germline ends. The CDR3 sequence is 12 residues long. Here the CDR3 reads CASRWEYTAQYF. The CDR3 nucleotides are TGTGCCAGCAGATGGGAGTATACGGCCCAGTACTTC.

This clonotype was recorded at least ten times. The chain employs TRBV6-2 or TRBV6-3 and TRBJ2-1, with 9 nucleotides matching TRBD2. Trimming at V came to 5 bases and at J to 4 bases, leaving 6 bases not matched to a gene. Germline values: CDR1 MNHEY, CDR2 SVGEGT. The CDR3 spans 15 residues. The CDR3 nucleotides are TGTGCCAGCAGTGACGGACTAGCGTCATACAATGAGCAGTTCTTC. Its protein is CASSDGLASYNEQFF.

This clonotype has only a few counts. This chain joins TRBV6-6 and TRBJ2-5, with 7 bases identical to TRBD2. The CDR3 spans 16 residues. The ends lost 6 bases at V and 0 bases at J; junction bases unmatched: 10. Looked up from germline, CDR1 is MNHNY and CDR2 is SVGAGI (reference sequence). The CDR3 DNA sequence: TGTGCCAGCAGCTACACAGCGGGATACAACCAAGAGACCCAGTACTTC. This translates into CASSYTAGYNQETQYF.

This clonotype appeared a few times. V and J are TRBV7-9 and TRBJ2-1; tentatively, D is TRBD2 (6 bases). The CDR3 is 15 residues long. Trimming shortened V by 2 bases and J by 3 bases, and 11 bases separated the two germline ends. CDR1 is SEHNR, CDR2 FQNEAQ, per germline (reference sequence). The CDR3 DNA reads TGTGCCAGCAGCTTAAGGGACTTCAACTACAATGAGCAGTTCTTC. Protein product: CASSLRDFNYNEQFF.

This clonotype has just one count. The chain joins TRBV20-1 to TRBJ2-1; possibly TRBD2 for D (6 bases). V was clipped by 4 bases and J by 0 bases, with 10 bases between them. CDR1 DFQATT and CDR2 SNEGSKA come from the germline V gene (reference sequence). This CDR3 has 14 residues. CDR3 region: CSAIGRDSYNEQFF. The CDR3 DNA is TGCAGTGCTATCGGGCGGGACTCCTACAATGAGCAGTTCTTC.

This clonotype turned up a few times. V usage is TRBV6-1 and J usage is TRBJ2-5, with D uncertain. This CDR3 contains 11 residues. Germline V gives CDR1 MNHNS, CDR2 SASEGT. V dropped 8 bases and J dropped 5 bases, with 9 bases sitting between them. The CDR3 sequence: CASRRIETQYF. The CDR3 DNA reads TGTGCCAGCCGAAGGATTGAGACCCAGTACTTC.

In DNA form, the CDR3 reads TGTGCCAGCACCTCAAGCGGGAAAAGCGAGCAGTACTTC. Translating it yields CASTSSGKSEQYF. V gene TRBV6-2 or TRBV6-3 combines with J gene TRBJ2-7; 7 bases are shared with TRBD2. The germline CDR1 and CDR2 sequences are MNHEY and SVGEGT. Unmatched junction bases numbered 9, after V lost 7 bases and J lost 6 bases. CDR3 length: 13 amino acids.

Only a few counts were recorded for this clonotype. The V call is TRBV6-6, the J call TRBJ2-3; a weak D match, TRBD2 (6 bases). Deletions cut 0 bases from V and 1 base from J, with 11 bases between. The CDR3 loop spans 16 amino acids. Looked up from germline, CDR1 is MNHNY and CDR2 is SVGAGI (reference sequence). Here the CDR3 DNA reads TGTGCCAGCAGTTACTCGTCCGGGAGAGGCACAGATACGCAGTATTTT. This gives the protein CASSYSSGRGTDTQYF.